This T cell receptor (beta chain) was retrieved from a study of OX40 agonist ivuxolimab in advanced cancers. Findings and limits, study-wide: Clonal expansion by week 6 occurred in CD4+ and CD8+ blood T cells (at 0.1 to 3.0 mg/kg).

This table comes from immunoSEQ multiplex PCR, and its TCRdb copy is limited to in-frame clones, with some not included. Of 50,000 or so clones in the sample, roughly 83% were seen once. On this clone itself: Its antigen is not identified.

Germline-derived CDR1 and CDR2 are SGHAT and FQNNGV. This CDR3 contains 15 residues. This specimen was CD4+ or CD8+ T cells sorted from blood, taken in a trial of the OX40 agonist ivuxolimab. The origin of this receptor is an adult with an advanced solid tumor such as melanoma, head and neck, liver or kidney cancer. The chain uses TRBV11-2 and TRBJ2-5; perhaps TRBD2 as D (5 bases). The J call may be mistaken, given a closer DNA end match to TRBJ2-7. CDR3 protein: CASSLGGGMAYEQYF. The DNA of the CDR3 is TGTGCCAGCAGCCTCGGAGGCGGCATGGCCTACGAGCAGTACTTC.